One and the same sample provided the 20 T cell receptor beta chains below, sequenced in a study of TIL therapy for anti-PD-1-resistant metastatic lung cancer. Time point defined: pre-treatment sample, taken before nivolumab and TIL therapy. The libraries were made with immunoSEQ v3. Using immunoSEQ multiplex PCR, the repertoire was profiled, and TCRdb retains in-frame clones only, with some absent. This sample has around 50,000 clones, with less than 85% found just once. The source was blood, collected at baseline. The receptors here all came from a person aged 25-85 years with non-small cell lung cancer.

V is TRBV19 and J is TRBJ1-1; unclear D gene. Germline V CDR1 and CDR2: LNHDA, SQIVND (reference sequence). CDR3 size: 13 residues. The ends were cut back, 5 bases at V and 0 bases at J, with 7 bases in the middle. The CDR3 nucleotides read TGTGCCAGTAGTCTCGCTATGAACACTGAAGCTTTCTTT. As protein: CASSLAMNTEAFF.

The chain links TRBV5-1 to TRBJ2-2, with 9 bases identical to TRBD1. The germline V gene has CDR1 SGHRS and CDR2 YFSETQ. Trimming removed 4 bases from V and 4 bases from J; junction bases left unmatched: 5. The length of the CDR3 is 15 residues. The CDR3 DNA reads TGCGCCAGCAGCCTCGGACAGGGGCTCACCGGGGAGCTGTTTTTT. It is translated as CASSLGQGLTGELFF. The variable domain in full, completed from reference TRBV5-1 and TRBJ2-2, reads KAGVTQTPRYLIKTRGQQVTLSCSPISGHRSVSWYQQTPGQGLQFLFEYFSETQRNKGNFPGRFSGRQFSNSRSEMNVSTLELGDSALYLCASSLGQGLTGELFFGEGSRLTVL.

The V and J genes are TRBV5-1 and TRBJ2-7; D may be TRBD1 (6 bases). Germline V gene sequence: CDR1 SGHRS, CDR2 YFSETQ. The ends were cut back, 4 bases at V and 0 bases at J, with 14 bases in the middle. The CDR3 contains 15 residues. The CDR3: CASSRGDTSSYEQYF. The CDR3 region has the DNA TGCGCCAGCAGCCGTGGGGACACGAGCTCCTACGAGCAGTACTTC.

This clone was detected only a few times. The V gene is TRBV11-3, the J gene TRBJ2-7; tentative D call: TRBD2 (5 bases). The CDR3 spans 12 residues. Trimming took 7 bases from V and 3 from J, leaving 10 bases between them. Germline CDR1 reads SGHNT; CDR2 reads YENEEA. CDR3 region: CASTSRGYEQYF. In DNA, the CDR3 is TGTGCCAGCACCAGTCGGGGCTACGAGCAGTACTTC.

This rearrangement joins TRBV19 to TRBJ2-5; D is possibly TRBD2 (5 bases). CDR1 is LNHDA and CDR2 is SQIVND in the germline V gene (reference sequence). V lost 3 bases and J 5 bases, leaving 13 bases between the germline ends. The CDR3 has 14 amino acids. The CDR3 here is CASSMARGRETQYF. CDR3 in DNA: TGTGCCAGTAGTATGGCCCGGGGTAGGGAGACCCAGTACTTC.

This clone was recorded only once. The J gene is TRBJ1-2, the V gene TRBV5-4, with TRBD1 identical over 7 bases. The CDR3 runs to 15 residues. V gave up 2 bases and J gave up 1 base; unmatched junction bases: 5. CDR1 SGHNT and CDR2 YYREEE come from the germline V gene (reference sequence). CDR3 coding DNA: TGTGCCAGCAGCTTCGGGACAGCGATTAACTATGGCTACACCTTC. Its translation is CASSFGTAINYGYTF. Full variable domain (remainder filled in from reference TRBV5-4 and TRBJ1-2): ETGVTQSPTHLIKTRGQQVTLRCSSQSGHNTVSWYQQALGQGPQFIFQYYREEENGRGNFPPRFSGLQFPNYSSELNVNALELDDSALYLCASSFGTAINYGYTFGSGTRLTVV.

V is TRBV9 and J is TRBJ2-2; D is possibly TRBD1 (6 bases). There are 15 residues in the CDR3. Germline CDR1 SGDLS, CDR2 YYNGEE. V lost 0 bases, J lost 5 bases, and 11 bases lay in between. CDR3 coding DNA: TGTGCCAGCAGCGTAGCTGAGGGGGTAACCGGGGAGCTGTTTTTT. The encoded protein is CASSVAEGVTGELFF. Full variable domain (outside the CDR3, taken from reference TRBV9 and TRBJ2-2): DSGVTQTPKHLITATGQRVTLRCSPRSGDLSVYWYQQSLDQGLQFLIQYYNGEERAKGNILERFSAQQFPDLHSELNLSSLELGDSALYFCASSVAEGVTGELFFGEGSRLTVL.

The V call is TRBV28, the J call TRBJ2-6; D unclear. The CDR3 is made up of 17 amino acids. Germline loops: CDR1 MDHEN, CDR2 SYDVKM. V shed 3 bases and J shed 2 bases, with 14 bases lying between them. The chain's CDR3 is CASSLGTAFAGANVLTF. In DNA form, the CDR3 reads TGTGCCAGCAGTTTGGGTACGGCGTTTGCTGGGGCCAACGTCCTGACTTTC.

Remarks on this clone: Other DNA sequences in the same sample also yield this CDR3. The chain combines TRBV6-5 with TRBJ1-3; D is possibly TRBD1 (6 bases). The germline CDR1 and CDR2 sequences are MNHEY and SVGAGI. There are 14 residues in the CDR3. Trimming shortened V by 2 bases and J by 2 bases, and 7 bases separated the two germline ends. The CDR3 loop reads CASSYGGPGNTIYF. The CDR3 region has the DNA TGTGCCAGCAGTTACGGGGGGCCTGGAAACACCATATATTTT.

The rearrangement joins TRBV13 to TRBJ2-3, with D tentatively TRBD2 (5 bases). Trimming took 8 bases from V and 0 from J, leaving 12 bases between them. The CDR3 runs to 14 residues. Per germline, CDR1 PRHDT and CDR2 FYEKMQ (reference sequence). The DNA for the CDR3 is TGTGCCAGCTCCGGGGAATCTAGCACAGATACGCAGTATTTT. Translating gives CASSGESSTDTQYF.

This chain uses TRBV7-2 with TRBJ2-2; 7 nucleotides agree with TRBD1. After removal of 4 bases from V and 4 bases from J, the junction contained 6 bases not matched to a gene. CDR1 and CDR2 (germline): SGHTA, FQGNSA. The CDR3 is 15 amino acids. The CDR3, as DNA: TGTGCCAGCAGCTGGACAGGAAAGACCACCGGGGAGCTGTTTTTT. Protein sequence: CASSWTGKTTGELFF.

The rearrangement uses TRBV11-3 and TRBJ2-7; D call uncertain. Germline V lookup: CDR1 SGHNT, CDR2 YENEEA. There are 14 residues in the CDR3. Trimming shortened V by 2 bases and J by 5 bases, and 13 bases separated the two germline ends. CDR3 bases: TGTGCCAGCAGCTTAAGGGCTAGTTCAGACGAGCAGTACTTC. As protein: CASSLRASSDEQYF. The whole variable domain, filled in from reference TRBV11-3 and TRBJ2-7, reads EAGVVQSPRYKIIEKKQPVAFWCNPISGHNTLYWYLQNLGQGPELLIRYENEEAVDDSQLPKDRFSAERLKGVDSTLKIQPAELGDSAVYLCASSLRASSDEQYFGPGTRLTVT.

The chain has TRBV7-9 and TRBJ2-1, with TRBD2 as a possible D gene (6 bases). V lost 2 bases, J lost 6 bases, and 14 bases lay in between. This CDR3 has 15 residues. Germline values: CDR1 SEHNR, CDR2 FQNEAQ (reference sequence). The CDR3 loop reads CASSLRLGRGNEQFF. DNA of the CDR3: TGTGCCAGCAGCTTAAGGTTGGGGCGGGGCAATGAGCAGTTCTTC.

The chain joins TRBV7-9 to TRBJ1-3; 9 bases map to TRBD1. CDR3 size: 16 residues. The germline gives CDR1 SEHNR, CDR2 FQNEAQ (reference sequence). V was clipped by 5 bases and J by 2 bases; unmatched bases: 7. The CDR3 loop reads CASSAQGAKPGNTIYF. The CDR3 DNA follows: TGTGCCAGCAGCGCACAGGGGGCGAAGCCTGGAAACACCATATATTTT.

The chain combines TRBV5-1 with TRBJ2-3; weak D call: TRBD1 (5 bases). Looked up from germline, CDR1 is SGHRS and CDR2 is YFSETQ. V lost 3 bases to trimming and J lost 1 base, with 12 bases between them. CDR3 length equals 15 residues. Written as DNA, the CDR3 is TGCGCCAGCAGCTGGGGCCAGGGTGGCACAGATACGCAGTATTTT. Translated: CASSWGQGGTDTQYF.

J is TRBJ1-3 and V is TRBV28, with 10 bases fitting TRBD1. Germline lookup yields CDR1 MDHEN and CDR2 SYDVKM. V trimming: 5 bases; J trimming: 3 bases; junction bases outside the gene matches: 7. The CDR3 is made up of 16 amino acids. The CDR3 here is CASSVQTGGIGNTIYF. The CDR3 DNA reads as TGTGCCAGCAGTGTCCAGACAGGGGGCATTGGAAACACCATATATTTT.

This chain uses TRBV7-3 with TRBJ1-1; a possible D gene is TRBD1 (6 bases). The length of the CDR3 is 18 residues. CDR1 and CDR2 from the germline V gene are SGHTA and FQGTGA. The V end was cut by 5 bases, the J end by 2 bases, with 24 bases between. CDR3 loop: CASSLQPMRTDVNTEAFF. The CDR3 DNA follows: TGTGCCAGCAGCCTACAACCGATGAGGACAGATGTTAACACTGAAGCTTTCTTT.

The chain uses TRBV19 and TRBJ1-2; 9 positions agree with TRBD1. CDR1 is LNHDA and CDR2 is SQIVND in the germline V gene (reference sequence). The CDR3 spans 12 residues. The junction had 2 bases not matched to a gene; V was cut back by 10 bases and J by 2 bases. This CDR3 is CATGQGNYGYTF. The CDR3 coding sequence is TGTGCCACTGGACAGGGGAACTATGGCTACACCTTC.

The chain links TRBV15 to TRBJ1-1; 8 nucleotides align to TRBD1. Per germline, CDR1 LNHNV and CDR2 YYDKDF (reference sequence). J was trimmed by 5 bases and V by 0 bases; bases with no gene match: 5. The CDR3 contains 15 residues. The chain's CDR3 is CATSRDTGGGTEAFF. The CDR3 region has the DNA TGTGCCACCAGCAGAGATACAGGGGGTGGTACTGAAGCTTTCTTT. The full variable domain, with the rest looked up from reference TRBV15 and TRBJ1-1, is DAMVIQNPRYQVTQFGKPVTLSCSQTLNHNVMYWYQQKSSQAPKLLFHYYDKDFNNEADTPDNFQSRRPNTSFCFLDIRSPGLGDTAMYLCATSRDTGGGTEAFFGQGTRLTVV.

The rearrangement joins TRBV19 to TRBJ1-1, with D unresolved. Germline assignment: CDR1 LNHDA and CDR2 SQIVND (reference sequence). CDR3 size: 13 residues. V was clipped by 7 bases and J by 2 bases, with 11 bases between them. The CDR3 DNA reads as TGTGCCAGTACCCCTCTGGCTAACACTGAAGCTTTCTTT. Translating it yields CASTPLANTEAFF.